This entry describes one T cell receptor (beta chain). No antigen is known for it. This sample was taken from a study of metastatic and nonmetastatic thyroid tumors. Study in general: A comparison of repertoires was made across blood and tumor or nodule tissue from malignant and benign thyroid patients.

Source study methods: For papillary thyroid cancer, a distant-metastasis classifier was constructed from CDR3 differences observed across clinicopathological groups. TCRdb re-clonotyped the PCR reads via MiXCR. The V and J calls follow TCRdb's processing rather than the paper's. The sample has about 6,400 clones, 25% to 40% seen once. Patients had received no treatment of any kind before thyroid surgery. Study results and caveats: Malignant tumors reportedly showed significantly higher TCR beta diversity than benign nodules in both blood and tumor.

This TCR was recovered from a female donor with papillary thyroid cancer or a benign thyroid nodule (not recorded which). Some clones in this sample may be carry-over from other donors' samples. The sample taken for sequencing was tumor tissue.

The CDR3 region is CASSATGGSGNTIYF. The CDR3 DNA follows: TGTGCCAGCAGCGCAACAGGGGGCTCTGGAAACACCATATATTTT. The chain combines TRBV7-3 with TRBJ1-3; the match to TRBD1 covers 8 bases. CDR1 and CDR2 (germline): SGHTA, FQGTGA. The CDR3 runs 15 residues. Germline trimming cut 5 bases from V and 0 bases from J; bases unmatched to any gene: 3.